Sequencing of this T cell receptor (beta chain) was carried out in a study of T cells in Graves' hyperthyroidism and ophthalmopathy. In its sample, this clonotype was seen many times. Disease duration under 2 months; hyperthyroidism patients were aged 18 to 65. RNA transcripts served as the template for amplifying TCR beta CDR3 regions. TCR CDR3 underwent first-round RT-PCR with the HTBI primer set. MiXCR was run by TCRdb on the multiplex PCR reads, yielding one entry per CDR3 protein. The data show hundreds of thousands of distinct CDR3 sequences, 19% seen once. The length of the CDR3 is 17 residues. Per the germline V gene, CDR1 is MNHNS and CDR2 is SASEGT. V shed 7 bases, J shed 4 bases, and the junction held 14 bases outside the gene matches.

The clonotype originates from a woman under 30 with Graves' hyperthyroidism. The rearrangement links TRBV6-1 to TRBJ2-5, with TRBD2 matching over 11 bases. Sequenced: blood. For the CDR3, the DNA is TGTGCCAGCAAAACCGCAGTACTAGCGGGGGCCCCAGAGACCCAGTACTTC. Translated: CASKTAVLAGAPETQYF.